The rows below give T cell receptor beta chains drawn from one sample of a study of CD8 T cells in Susac syndrome. From the immunoSEQ multiplex PCR reads, TCRdb called clonotypes with MiXCR, one entry per CDR3 protein. The sample contains some 300,000 distinct CDR3 sequences, about 88% of which appear only once. Material: CD8+ T cells from PBMCs. The receptor source for this set is a human donor with multiple sclerosis. Both conserved end residues are part of each CDR3. A D gene is named only where the DNA matches it firmly. Only part of the rows carry a size: once, few, many, or a class if the clone is expanded.

size: .
D: TRBD1
V: TRBV11-1
J: TRBJ2-6
DNA: TGTGCCAGCAGCTCCCCTTTGTCGGGGACAGGAACTGGGGCCAACGTCCTGACTTTC
CDR3: CASSSPLSGTGTGANVLTF

size: .
D: .
V: TRBV5-6
J: TRBJ2-5
DNA: TGTGCCAGCAGCCCCAGTTCGGGAGTGGAGACCCAGTACTTC
CDR3: CASSPSSGVETQYF

size: few
D: TRBD1
V: TRBV7-9
J: TRBJ2-7
DNA: TGTGCCAGCAGCGATATGGACAGGGAAACTTACGAGCAGTACTTC
CDR3: CASSDMDRETYEQYF

size: few
D: .
V: TRBV28
J: TRBJ1-5
DNA: TGTGCCAGCAGTTTATCATTGGGTCGGACGGGCAATCAGCCCCAGCATTTT
CDR3: CASSLSLGRTGNQPQHF

size: .
D: .
V: TRBV28
J: TRBJ2-7
DNA: TGTGCCAGTCAAACCCCGGGGTCCTACGAGCAGTACTTC
CDR3: CASQTPGSYEQYF

size: .
D: TRBD1
V: TRBV10-3
J: TRBJ2-1
DNA: TGTGCCATCAGTGATGGGACAGGGATCAATGAGCAGTTCTTC
CDR3: CAISDGTGINEQFF

size: .
D: .
V: TRBV3-1
J: TRBJ2-4
DNA: TGTGCCAGCAGCCAAGATGAAATAGGGTCAAACATTCAGTACTTC
CDR3: CASSQDEIGSNIQYF

size: .
D: TRBD1
V: TRBV5-8
J: TRBJ2-3
DNA: TGTGCCAGCAGCTTGCACGGACAGGGAACGGGGAACACAGATACGCAGTATTTT
CDR3: CASSLHGQGTGNTDTQYF

size: .
D: TRBD2
V: TRBV27
J: TRBJ2-3
DNA: TGTGCCAGCAGTATTCTGCCTAGCGGGAGCAGAGATACGCAGTATTTT
CDR3: CASSILPSGSRDTQYF

size: .
D: .
V: TRBV6-2/TRBV6-3
J: TRBJ2-5
DNA: TGTGCCAGCAGTTACTCGTCTGGCGGAGGGGAGACCCAGTACTTC
CDR3: CASSYSSGGGETQYF

size: once
D: .
V: TRBV30
J: TRBJ2-2
DNA: TGTGCCTGGAGTACAGGGGGGGAGCTGTTTTTT
CDR3: CAWSTGGELFF

size: .
D: .
V: TRBV2
J: TRBJ2-1
DNA: TGTGCCAGCAGTGATGGGGGGATAGGGGGCTCCTACAATGAGCAGTTCTTC
CDR3: CASSDGGIGGSYNEQFF

size: once
D: .
V: TRBV6-2/TRBV6-3
J: TRBJ2-5
DNA: TGTGCCAGCAGTTATGGGGCCAAAAGGTGGGAGACCCAGTACTTC
CDR3: CASSYGAKRWETQYF

size: .
D: TRBD2
V: TRBV13
J: TRBJ2-5
DNA: TGTGCCAGCAGCCAGACTAGCGGGTACGAGACCCAGTACTTC
CDR3: CASSQTSGYETQYF

size: .
D: .
V: TRBV7-8
J: TRBJ2-7
DNA: TGTGCCAGCAGCCACGGAGGGCAGGACAGTCTCCTCGAGCAGTACTTC
CDR3: CASSHGGQDSLLEQYF

size: .
D: .
V: TRBV29-1
J: TRBJ2-3
DNA: TGCAGCGTTGAGCCAGGGTTCCCAGATACGCAGTATTTT
CDR3: CSVEPGFPDTQYF

size: .
D: .
V: TRBV30
J: TRBJ2-2
DNA: TGTGCCTGGGCTCAGAACACCGGGGAGCTGTTTTTT
CDR3: CAWAQNTGELFF

size: .
D: .
V: TRBV27
J: TRBJ2-7
DNA: TGTGCCAGCAGGGCTGGGGCAGCGGACTACGAGCAGTACTTC
CDR3: CASRAGAADYEQYF

size: few
D: .
V: TRBV4-3
J: TRBJ1-1
DNA: TGCGCCAGCAGCCAAGATTGGCGGGGGAACACTGAAGCTTTCTTT
CDR3: CASSQDWRGNTEAFF

size: .
D: TRBD1
V: TRBV5-1
J: TRBJ2-1
DNA: TGCGCCAGCAGCACAGGGACAGGTTACAATGAGCAGTTCTTC
CDR3: CASSTGTGYNEQFF

size: .
D: .
V: TRBV30
J: TRBJ1-5
DNA: TGTGCCTGGAGTGTACGACAGGTGGGTCAGCCCCAGCATTTT
CDR3: CAWSVRQVGQPQHF

size: once
D: .
V: TRBV12-5
J: TRBJ2-5
DNA: TGTGCTAGTGGTTTGACCCTCTTGGGGGATGAAGAGACCCAGTACTTC
CDR3: CASGLTLLGDEETQYF

size: once
D: TRBD2
V: TRBV9
J: TRBJ2-1
DNA: TGTGCCAGCAGCGTAGCCGGAGCGGGGGGGCGTGGAGAGCAGTTCTTC
CDR3: CASSVAGAGGRGEQFF

size: .
D: .
V: TRBV7-8
J: TRBJ1-2
DNA: TGTGCCAGCAGCCCGTCACTTTTTAGGGACGGCTACACCTTC
CDR3: CASSPSLFRDGYTF

size: .
D: TRBD1
V: TRBV20-1
J: TRBJ2-4
DNA: TGCAGTGCCCGAGTACCGGGACAGGGGGCGAAGGGGTACTTC
CDR3: CSARVPGQGAKGYF

size: .
D: .
V: TRBV6-5
J: TRBJ1-1
DNA: TGTGCCAGCAGTTACTCACACGTAAATGAAGCTTTCTTT
CDR3: CASSYSHVNEAFF